This TCR beta chain came from a study of OX40 agonist ivuxolimab in advanced cancers. Measured with immunoSEQ multiplex PCR; TCRdb has only the in-frame clones, and not every one. The sample shows tens of thousands of clones, less than 95% of them seen only once. Details on this clone: Relative to the germline gene, one junction end is altered; a read error may explain this.

The length of the CDR3 is 16 residues. In germline, CDR1 is LGHNA, CDR2 YSLEER. The chain uses TRBV4-3 and TRBJ2-6; 7 bases line up with TRBD1. The specimen comprised CD4+ or CD8+ T cells sorted from blood, sampled in a trial of the OX40 agonist ivuxolimab. This receptor was obtained from an adult with an advanced solid tumor such as melanoma, head and neck, liver or kidney cancer. The CDR3 sequence is CVSSQDPGGGANVLTF. As DNA, the CDR3 is TGCGTCAGCAGCCAAGATCCAGGGGGTGGGGCCAACGTCCTGACTTTC.